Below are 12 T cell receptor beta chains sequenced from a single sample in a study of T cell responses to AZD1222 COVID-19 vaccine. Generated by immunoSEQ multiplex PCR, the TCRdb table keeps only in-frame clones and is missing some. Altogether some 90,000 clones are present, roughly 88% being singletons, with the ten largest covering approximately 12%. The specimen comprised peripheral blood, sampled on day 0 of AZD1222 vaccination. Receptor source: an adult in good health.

CDR3 in amino acids: CASSLNRGRTQYF. CDR3 in DNA: TGCGCCAGCAGCTTGAATCGCGGGAGGACCCAGTACTTC. V gene TRBV5-1 combines with J gene TRBJ2-5, with 7 bases fitting TRBD2. The trim removed 1 base at V and 7 bases at J, leaving 4 bases unmatched. The CDR3 is 13 amino acids. In germline, CDR1 is SGHRS, CDR2 YFSETQ.

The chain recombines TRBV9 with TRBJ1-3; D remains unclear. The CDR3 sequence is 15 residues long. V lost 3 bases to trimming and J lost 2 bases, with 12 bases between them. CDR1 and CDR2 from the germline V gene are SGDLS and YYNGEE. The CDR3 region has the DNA TGTGCCAGCAGCGCATACCATACGACTGGAAACACCATATATTTT. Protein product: CASSAYHTTGNTIYF.

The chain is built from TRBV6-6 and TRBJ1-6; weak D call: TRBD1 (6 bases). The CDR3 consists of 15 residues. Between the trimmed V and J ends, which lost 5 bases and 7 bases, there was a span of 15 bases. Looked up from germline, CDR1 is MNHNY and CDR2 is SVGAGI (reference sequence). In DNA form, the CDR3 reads TGTGCCAGCAGTCCCCTCGGGACACCGAATTCACCCCTCCACTTT. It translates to CASSPLGTPNSPLHF.

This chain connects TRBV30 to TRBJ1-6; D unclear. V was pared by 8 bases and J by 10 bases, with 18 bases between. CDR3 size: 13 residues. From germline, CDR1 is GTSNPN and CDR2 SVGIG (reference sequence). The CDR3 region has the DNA TGTGCCCGCGGCAAAAGCGGAGGGTCACCCCTCCACTTT. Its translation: CARGKSGGSPLHF.

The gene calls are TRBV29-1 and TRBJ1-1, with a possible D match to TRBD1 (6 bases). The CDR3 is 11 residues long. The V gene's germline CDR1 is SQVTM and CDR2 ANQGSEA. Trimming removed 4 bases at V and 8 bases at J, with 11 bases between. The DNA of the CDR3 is TGCAGCGTTGTGGTGGGGACAGAAGCTTTCTTT. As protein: CSVVVGTEAFF.

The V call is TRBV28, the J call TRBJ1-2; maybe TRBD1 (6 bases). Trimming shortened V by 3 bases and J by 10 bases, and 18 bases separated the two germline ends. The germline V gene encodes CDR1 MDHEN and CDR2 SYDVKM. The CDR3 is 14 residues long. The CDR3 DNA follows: TGTGCCAGCAGTTTGGACAGAGCTGCGTCAATCTACACCTTC. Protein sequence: CASSLDRAASIYTF.

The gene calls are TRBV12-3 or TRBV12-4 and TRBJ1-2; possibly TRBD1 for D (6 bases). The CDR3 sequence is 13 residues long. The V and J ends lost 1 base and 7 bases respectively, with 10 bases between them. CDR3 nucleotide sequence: TGTGCCAGCAGTTTAGGACAGGTCTCTGGCTACACCTTC. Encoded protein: CASSLGQVSGYTF.

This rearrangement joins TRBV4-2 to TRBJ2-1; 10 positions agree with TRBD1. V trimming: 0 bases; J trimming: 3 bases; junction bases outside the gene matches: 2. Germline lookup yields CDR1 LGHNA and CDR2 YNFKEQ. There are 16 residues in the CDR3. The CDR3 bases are TGTGCCAGCAGCCAAGAAGGACAGGGGGGCTACAATGAGCAGTTCTTC. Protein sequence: CASSQEGQGGYNEQFF.

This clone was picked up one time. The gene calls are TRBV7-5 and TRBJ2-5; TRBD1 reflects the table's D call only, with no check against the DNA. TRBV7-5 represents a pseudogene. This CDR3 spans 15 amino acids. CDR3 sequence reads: CARSLPGTGLETQYF. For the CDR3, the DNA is TGTGCCAGAAGCTTGCCGGGGACAGGGCTGGAGACCCAGTACTTC.

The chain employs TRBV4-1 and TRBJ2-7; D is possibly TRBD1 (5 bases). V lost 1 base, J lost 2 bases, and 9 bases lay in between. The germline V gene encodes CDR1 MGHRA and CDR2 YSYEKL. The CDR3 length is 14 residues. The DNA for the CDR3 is TGCGCCAGCAGCCAAGGGACAACGACCTACGAGCAGTACTTC. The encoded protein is CASSQGTTTYEQYF.

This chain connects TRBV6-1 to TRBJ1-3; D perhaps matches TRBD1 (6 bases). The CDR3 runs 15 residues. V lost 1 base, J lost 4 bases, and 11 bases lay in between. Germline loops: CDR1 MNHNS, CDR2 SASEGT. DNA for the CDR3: TGTGCCAGCAGTGAAGTGTCGGGGGCAGGAAACACCATATATTTT. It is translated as CASSEVSGAGNTIYF.

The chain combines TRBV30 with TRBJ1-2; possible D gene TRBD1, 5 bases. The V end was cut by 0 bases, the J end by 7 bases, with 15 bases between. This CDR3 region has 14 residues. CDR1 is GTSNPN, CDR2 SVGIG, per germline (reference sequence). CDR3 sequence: CAWSVVRGQGGYTF. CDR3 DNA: TGTGCCTGGAGTGTAGTGAGGGGCCAGGGTGGCTACACCTTC.